The 18 T cell receptor beta chains in this list originate from one sample, sequenced in a study of control samples from healthy donors and cancer patients. Assay: immunoSEQ multiplex PCR; the TCRdb copy retains only in-frame clones and omits some. Of 110,000 or so clones in the sample, approximately 87% were seen once. The source material was blood. Every receptor here comes from a man aged 25 to 45 in good health.

The rearrangement links TRBV3-1 (or the pseudogene TRBV3-2) to TRBJ1-5, with unresolved D. This CDR3 is 12 amino acids long. V gave up 6 bases and J gave up 11 bases, with 14 bases separating them. Looked up from germline, CDR1 is LGHDT and CDR2 is YNNKEL (reference sequence). The CDR3 nucleotides read TGTGCCAGCAGGGCGTCCGGGGTAGCCCAGCATTTT. This encodes CASRASGVAQHF.

The chain is built from TRBV19 and TRBJ1-1; D ambiguous. Trimming removed 6 bases from V and 7 bases from J, with 12 bases in between. The CDR3 spans 12 residues. CDR1 is LNHDA, CDR2 SQIVND, per germline (reference sequence). The chain's CDR3 is CASSLGRIEAFF. The CDR3, as DNA: TGTGCCAGTAGCCTTGGACGGATTGAAGCTTTCTTT.

The chain is built from TRBV2 and TRBJ2-7; 12 bases match TRBD1. The germline gives CDR1 SNHLY, CDR2 FYNNEI. V was pared by 3 bases and J by 5 bases, with 5 bases of the junction left unmatched. The CDR3 totals 15 residues. Written as DNA, the CDR3 is TGTGCCAGCAGTGATTGGGGACAGGGGGCCAACGAGCAGTACTTC. Its translation is CASSDWGQGANEQYF.

This chain links TRBV28 with TRBJ1-2; D call uncertain. This CDR3 has 16 residues. V shed 3 bases and J shed 0 bases, with 14 bases lying between them. In germline, CDR1 is MDHEN, CDR2 SYDVKM. The CDR3 loop is CASSFGPTSANYGYTF. The CDR3 DNA reads as TGTGCCAGCAGTTTCGGACCGACTTCAGCTAACTATGGCTACACCTTC.

V is TRBV11-2 and J is TRBJ1-3; 9 bases line up with TRBD1. Losses at the gene ends were 6 bases for V and 4 bases for J; bases not matched to a gene: 10. The CDR3 has 16 residues. Germline CDR1 SGHAT, CDR2 FQNNGV. The CDR3 bases are TGTGCCAGCAGTTCCCAAACAGGGGGCAGAGGAAACACCATATATTTT. Encoded protein: CASSSQTGGRGNTIYF.

V is TRBV9 and J is TRBJ2-1, with 12 bases identical to TRBD1. V was pared by 4 bases and J by 7 bases, with 6 bases of the junction left unmatched. The germline gives CDR1 SGDLS, CDR2 YYNGEE. This CDR3 has 15 residues. In DNA, the CDR3 is TGTGCCAGCAGCACCGGGACAGGGGGCGTAAATGAGCAGTTCTTC. Its translation: CASSTGTGGVNEQFF.

The CDR3, as DNA: TGTGCCAGCAGCTACAGGTTTGAAGCTTTCTTT. Protein product: CASSYRFEAFF. This chain joins TRBV5-4 and TRBJ1-1, with a tentative D call TRBD1 (5 bases). Germline CDR1 reads SGHNT; CDR2 reads YYREEE (reference sequence). V lost 3 bases, J lost 7 bases, and 7 bases lay in between. The CDR3 runs to 11 residues. Based on the CDR3 plus reference TRBV5-4 and TRBJ1-1, the full variable domain is ETGVTQSPTHLIKTRGQQVTLRCSSQSGHNTVSWYQQALGQGPQFIFQYYREEENGRGNFPPRFSGLQFPNYSSELNVNALELDDSALYLCASSYRFEAFFGQGTRLTVV.

The rearrangement uses TRBV7-8 and TRBJ2-5, with 9 nucleotides matching TRBD1. Per germline, CDR1 SGHVS and CDR2 FQNEAQ. CDR3 size: 17 residues. With 4 bases clipped from V and 2 bases from J, the junction kept 11 bases outside the gene matches. CDR3 in amino acids: CASSSPPPGQGQETQYF. The CDR3 DNA reads TGTGCCAGCAGCTCGCCACCTCCGGGACAGGGACAAGAGACCCAGTACTTC.

This clone was counted once. The chain links TRBV5-6 to TRBJ1-1; D gene unclear. V lost 0 bases and J lost 0, with 9 bases in between. Germline CDR1 reads SGHDT; CDR2 reads YYEEEE. The CDR3 consists of 15 residues. The CDR3, as DNA: TGTGCCAGCAGCTTGGTACCCGGCGTGAACACTGAAGCTTTCTTT. It is translated as CASSLVPGVNTEAFF.

The chain joins TRBV10-3 to TRBJ2-1; TRBD1 aligns across 8 bases. The CDR3 length is 13 residues. V lost 5 bases to trimming and J lost 7 bases; unmatched junction nucleotides: 4. The V gene's germline CDR1 is ENHRY and CDR2 SYGVKD. For the CDR3, the DNA is TGTGCCATCAGTCCAGGGGGCAGGAATGAGCAGTTCTTC. This translates into CAISPGGRNEQFF.

The chain uses TRBV18 and TRBJ2-3; unclear D gene. V was clipped by 4 bases and J by 0 bases, with 8 bases between them. The CDR3 covers 14 residues. CDR1 and CDR2 from the germline V gene are KGHSH and LQKENI. The CDR3 DNA reads as TGTGCCAGCTCACTAGGCTCTAGCACAGATACGCAGTATTTT. Protein: CASSLGSSTDTQYF.

The chain carries TRBV5-8 and TRBJ1-5, with a tentative D call TRBD1 (5 bases). Germline CDR1 and CDR2: SGHTS and YDEGEE. The germline V and J ends were trimmed by 1 base and 0 bases, with 17 bases remaining between them. This CDR3 contains 18 residues. DNA for the CDR3: TGTGCCAGCAGCTTGCCTATCAGACAGAGCAATAGCAATCAGCCCCAGCATTTT. As protein: CASSLPIRQSNSNQPQHF.

J is TRBJ1-5 and V is TRBV5-5; D is unclear. Germline CDR1 SGHKS, CDR2 YYEKEE (reference sequence). CDR3 length: 15 amino acids. With 2 bases removed from V and 0 bases from J, the gap between germline ends came to 9 bases. The CDR3 sequence is CASSLSLYSNQPQHF. For the CDR3, the DNA is TGTGCCAGCAGCTTATCCCTTTATAGCAATCAGCCCCAGCATTTT.

The chain carries TRBV19 and TRBJ2-4; 8 nucleotides agree with TRBD2. CDR1 is LNHDA and CDR2 is SQIVND in the germline V gene (reference sequence). Trimming took 1 base from V and 4 from J; bases not matched to a gene: 6. This CDR3 spans 16 amino acids. CDR3 coding DNA: TGTGCCAGTAGTATAGCCGCTAGCGGGCGGAAAAACATTCAGTACTTC. Protein product: CASSIAASGRKNIQYF.

The V and J genes are TRBV5-1 and TRBJ1-5, with a weak D call TRBD1 (5 bases). From germline, CDR1 is SGHRS and CDR2 YFSETQ. V was trimmed by 3 bases and J by 7 bases, leaving 11 bases between them. The CDR3 is made up of 13 amino acids. CDR3: CASSWQGGQPQHF. DNA for the CDR3: TGCGCCAGCAGCTGGCAGGGAGGCCAGCCCCAGCATTTT. Using reference TRBV5-1 and TRBJ1-5 for the parts outside the CDR3, the full variable domain is KAGVTQTPRYLIKTRGQQVTLSCSPISGHRSVSWYQQTPGQGLQFLFEYFSETQRNKGNFPGRFSGRQFSNSRSEMNVSTLELGDSALYLCASSWQGGQPQHFGDGTRLSIL.

V usage is TRBV10-3 and J usage is TRBJ2-5; weak D call: TRBD2 (5 bases). From germline, CDR1 is ENHRY and CDR2 SYGVKD. The CDR3 sequence is 16 residues long. The V end lost 4 bases, the J end lost 5 bases, and 20 bases lay between the germline ends. In nucleotides, the CDR3 is TGTGCCATCAGTGCCTTTCTTCCGGGAATGTCGGAGACCCAGTACTTC. Its translation is CAISAFLPGMSETQYF.

This rearrangement joins TRBV7-8 to TRBJ2-5; 10 nucleotides agree with TRBD2. V shed 1 base, J shed 1 base, and the junction held 3 bases outside the gene matches. This CDR3 spans 16 amino acids. The germline gives CDR1 SGHVS, CDR2 FQNEAQ. CDR3 in DNA: TGTGCCAGCAGCTTAGGTCCTAGCGGGAGCCAAGAGACCCAGTACTTC. This codes for CASSLGPSGSQETQYF.

The chain employs TRBV30 and TRBJ2-2, with D unresolved. The CDR3 is 12 residues long. Germline CDR1 GTSNPN, CDR2 SVGIG (reference sequence). Trimming cost V 3 bases and J 7 bases, with 9 bases left between them. DNA of the CDR3: TGTGCCTGGAGGACCTTAATCGGGGAGCTGTTTTTT. This gives the protein CAWRTLIGELFF.